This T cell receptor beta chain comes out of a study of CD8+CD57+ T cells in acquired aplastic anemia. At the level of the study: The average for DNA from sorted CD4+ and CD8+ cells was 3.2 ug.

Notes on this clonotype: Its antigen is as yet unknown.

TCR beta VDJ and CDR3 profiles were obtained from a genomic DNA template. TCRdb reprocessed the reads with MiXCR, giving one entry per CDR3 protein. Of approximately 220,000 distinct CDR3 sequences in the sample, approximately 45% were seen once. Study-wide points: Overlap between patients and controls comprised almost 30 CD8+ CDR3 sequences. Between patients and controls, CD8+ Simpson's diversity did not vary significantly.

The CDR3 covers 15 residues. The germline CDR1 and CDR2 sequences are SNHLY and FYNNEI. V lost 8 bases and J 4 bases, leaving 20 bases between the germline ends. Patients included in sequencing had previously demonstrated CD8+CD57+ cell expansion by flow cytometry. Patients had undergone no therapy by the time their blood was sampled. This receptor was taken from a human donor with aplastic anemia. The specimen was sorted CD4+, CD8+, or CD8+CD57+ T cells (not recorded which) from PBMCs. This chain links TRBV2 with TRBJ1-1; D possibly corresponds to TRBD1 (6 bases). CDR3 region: CASETQGRGGTEAFF. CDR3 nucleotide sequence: TGTGCCAGCGAGACGCAGGGGAGAGGGGGCACTGAAGCTTTCTTT.